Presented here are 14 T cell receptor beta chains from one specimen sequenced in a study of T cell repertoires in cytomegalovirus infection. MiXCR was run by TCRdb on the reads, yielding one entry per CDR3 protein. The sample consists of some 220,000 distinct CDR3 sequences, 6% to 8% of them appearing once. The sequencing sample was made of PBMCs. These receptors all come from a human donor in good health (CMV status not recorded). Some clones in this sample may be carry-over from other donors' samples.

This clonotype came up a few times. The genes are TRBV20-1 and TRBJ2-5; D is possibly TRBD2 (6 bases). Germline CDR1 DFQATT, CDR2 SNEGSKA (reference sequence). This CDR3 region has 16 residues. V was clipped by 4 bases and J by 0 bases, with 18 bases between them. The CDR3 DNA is TGCAGTGCTACCTCCCCGGGAGCGGCCTACCAAGAGACCCAGTACTTC. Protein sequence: CSATSPGAAYQETQYF.

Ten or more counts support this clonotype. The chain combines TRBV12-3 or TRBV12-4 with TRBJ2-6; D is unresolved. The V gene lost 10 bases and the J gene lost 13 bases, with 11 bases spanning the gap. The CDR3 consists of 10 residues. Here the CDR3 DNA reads TGTGCCACCCACGGCCCTGTCCTGACTTTC. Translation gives CATHGPVLTF.

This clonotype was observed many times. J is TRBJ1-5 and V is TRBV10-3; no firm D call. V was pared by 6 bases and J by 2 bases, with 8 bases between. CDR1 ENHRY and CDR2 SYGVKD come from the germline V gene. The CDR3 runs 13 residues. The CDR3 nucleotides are TGTGCCATCAGCGAGGTCGGCAATCAGCCCCAGCATTTT. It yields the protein CAISEVGNQPQHF.

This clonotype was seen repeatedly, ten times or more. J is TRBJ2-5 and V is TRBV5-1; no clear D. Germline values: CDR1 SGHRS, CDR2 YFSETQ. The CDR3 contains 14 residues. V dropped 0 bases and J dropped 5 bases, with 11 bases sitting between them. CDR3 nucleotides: TGCGCCAGCAGCTTGGCCGTGGGTACGGAGACCCAGTACTTC. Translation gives CASSLAVGTETQYF.

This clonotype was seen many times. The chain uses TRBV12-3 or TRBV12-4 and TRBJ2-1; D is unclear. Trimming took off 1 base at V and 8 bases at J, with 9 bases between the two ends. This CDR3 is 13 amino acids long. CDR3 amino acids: CASSLGQRDEQFF. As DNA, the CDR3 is TGTGCCAGCAGTTTAGGCCAGCGCGATGAGCAGTTCTTC.

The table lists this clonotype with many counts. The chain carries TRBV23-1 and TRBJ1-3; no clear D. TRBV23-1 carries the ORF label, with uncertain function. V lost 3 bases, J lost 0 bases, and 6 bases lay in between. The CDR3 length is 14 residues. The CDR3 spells CASSHENSGNTIYF. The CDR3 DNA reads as TGCGCCAGCAGTCACGAGAACTCTGGAAACACCATATATTTT.

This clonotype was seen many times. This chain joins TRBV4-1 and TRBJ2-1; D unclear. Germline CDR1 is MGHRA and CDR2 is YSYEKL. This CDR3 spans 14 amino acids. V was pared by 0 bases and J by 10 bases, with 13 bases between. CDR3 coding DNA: TGCGCCAGCAGCCAAGACTCGGACGGCGAAGAGCAGTTCTTC. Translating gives CASSQDSDGEEQFF.

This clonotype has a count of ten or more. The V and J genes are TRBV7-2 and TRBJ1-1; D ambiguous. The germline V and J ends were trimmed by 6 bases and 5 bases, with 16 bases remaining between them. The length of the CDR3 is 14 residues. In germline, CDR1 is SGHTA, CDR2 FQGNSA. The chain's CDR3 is CASSSQSSKTEAFF. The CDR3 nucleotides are TGTGCCAGCAGTAGTCAGAGTAGCAAAACTGAAGCTTTCTTT.

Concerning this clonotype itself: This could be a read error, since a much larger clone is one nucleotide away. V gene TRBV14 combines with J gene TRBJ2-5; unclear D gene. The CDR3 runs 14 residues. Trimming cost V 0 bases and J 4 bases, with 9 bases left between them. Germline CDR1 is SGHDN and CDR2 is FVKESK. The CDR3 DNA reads TGTGCCAGCAGCCAAGATCTCAAGGTAGAGACCCAGTACTTC. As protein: CASSQDLKVETQYF. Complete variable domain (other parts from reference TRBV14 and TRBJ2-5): EAGVTQFPSHSVIEKGQTVTLRCDPISGHDNLYWYRRVMGKEIKFLLHFVKESKQDESGMPNNRFLAERTGGTYSTLKVQPAELEDSGVYFCASSQDLKVETQYFGPGTRLLVL.

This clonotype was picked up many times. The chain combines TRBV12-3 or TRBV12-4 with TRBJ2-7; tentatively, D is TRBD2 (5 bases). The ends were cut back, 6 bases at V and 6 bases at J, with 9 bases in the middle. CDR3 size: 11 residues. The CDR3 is CASRGGLEQYF. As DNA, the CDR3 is TGTGCCAGCAGAGGTGGACTCGAGCAGTACTTC.

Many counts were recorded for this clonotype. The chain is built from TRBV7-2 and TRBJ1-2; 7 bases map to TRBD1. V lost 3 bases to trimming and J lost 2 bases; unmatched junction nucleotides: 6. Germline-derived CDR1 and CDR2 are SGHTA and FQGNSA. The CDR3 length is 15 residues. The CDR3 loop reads CASSLNRDRNYGYTF. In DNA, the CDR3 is TGTGCCAGCAGCTTGAACCGGGACAGAAACTATGGCTACACCTTC.

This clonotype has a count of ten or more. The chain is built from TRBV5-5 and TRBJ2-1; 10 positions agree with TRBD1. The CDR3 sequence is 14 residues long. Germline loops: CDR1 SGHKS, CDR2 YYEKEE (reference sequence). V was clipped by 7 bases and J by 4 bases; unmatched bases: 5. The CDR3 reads CASVPGQGYNEQFF. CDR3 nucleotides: TGTGCCAGCGTCCCGGGACAGGGGTACAATGAGCAGTTCTTC.

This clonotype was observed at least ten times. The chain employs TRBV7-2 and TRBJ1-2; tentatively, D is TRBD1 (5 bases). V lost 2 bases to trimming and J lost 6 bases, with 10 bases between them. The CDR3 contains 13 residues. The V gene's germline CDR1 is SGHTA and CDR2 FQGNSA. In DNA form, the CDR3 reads TGTGCCAGCAGCTTATGGCAGGGTGATGGCTACACCTTC. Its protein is CASSLWQGDGYTF.

CDR3: CASSSGGAVIYEQYF. The CDR3 nucleotides read TGTGCCAGCAGTTCAGGGGGGGCCGTCATCTACGAGCAGTACTTC. The chain joins TRBV6-6 to TRBJ2-7; tentatively, D is TRBD1 or TRBD2 (7 bases each). Germline loops: CDR1 MNHNY, CDR2 SVGAGI (reference sequence). CDR3 length: 15 amino acids. V dropped 4 bases and J dropped 3 bases, with 16 bases sitting between them.